This T cell receptor (beta chain) originates from a study of T cell responses to AZD1222 COVID-19 vaccine. Study context: Second-dose recipients at about 4 or about 12 weeks were treated as one pooled group.

Study-wide findings and caveats: Possibly, clonal diversity was underestimated; donors were largely white British and included more females. The peak T cell response came first, and repertoires were sampled only after it.

Sequencing used immunoSEQ multiplex PCR; TCRdb keeps in-frame clones, though not all of them. This sample yields 130,000 to 150,000 clones, of which 70% to 90% are seen a single time; approximately 16% belongs to the top ten. Details on this clone: Its target is unknown.

Trimming removed 4 bases at V and 10 bases at J, with 19 bases between. The germline V gene encodes CDR1 SGHVS and CDR2 FQNEAQ. This CDR3 spans 15 amino acids. Specimen: peripheral blood, collected on day 0 of AZD1222 vaccination. The receptor was derived from an adult in good health. The V call is TRBV7-8, the J call TRBJ2-2; D is tentatively TRBD1 or TRBD2 (5 bases each). This CDR3 reads CASSSPGAPNEELFF. The CDR3 coding sequence is TGTGCCAGCAGCTCGCCCGGGGCCCCAAACGAGGAGCTGTTTTTT. The whole variable domain, remainder taken from reference TRBV7-8 and TRBJ2-2, is GAGVSQSPRYKVAKRGQDVALRCDPISGHVSLFWYQQALGQGPEFLTYFQNEAQLDKSGLPSDRFFAERPEGSVSTLKIQRTQQEDSAVYLCASSSPGAPNEELFFGEGSRLTVL.